These 26 T cell receptor beta chains were all obtained from the same sample, sequenced in a study of cytomegalovirus exposure and HLA in healthy donors. The PCR employed 60 Vbeta primers together with 13 Jbeta primers. Sequencing used immunoSEQ multiplex PCR; TCRdb keeps in-frame clones, though not all of them. The top ten hold about 6.9% of the sample, which has 100,000 to 120,000 clones, roughly 80% seen once. Sequencing was carried out using PBMCs. The receptors here all came from a man aged 25-45 years in good health and CMV-seropositive.

The CDR3 nucleotides are TGTGCCAGCAGCTTGGCCGCGGGGGGCGATACGCAGTATTTT. This encodes CASSLAAGGDTQYF. J is TRBJ2-3 and V is TRBV11-2; 8 bases agree with TRBD2. Trimming cost V 3 bases and J 6 bases; bases outside gene matches: 5. CDR3 length equals 14 residues. From germline, CDR1 is SGHAT and CDR2 FQNNGV.

The chain couples TRBV7-2 to TRBJ1-1; TRBD1 is a possible D gene (6 bases). The CDR3 spans 15 residues. Germline CDR1 and CDR2: SGHTA and FQGNSA. Trimming pared 5 bases from V and 0 bases from J, leaving 13 bases between. DNA for the CDR3: TGTGCCAGCAGCCCAAGCGGGGGGCTGAACACTGAAGCTTTCTTT. Translating gives CASSPSGGLNTEAFF.

Comment on this clone: An end of the junction does not agree with germline; a read error may underlie this. The chain joins TRBV7-9 to TRBJ1-5, with TRBD1 as a possible D gene (6 bases). Per the germline V gene, CDR1 is SEHNR and CDR2 is FQNEAQ (reference sequence). This CDR3 region has 14 residues. Written as DNA, the CDR3 is TGTGCCAGCAGCACGGACAGTAGCAACCAGCCCCAGCATTTT. Its protein product is CASSTDSSNQPQHF.

The chain is built from TRBV7-9 and TRBJ2-5; D is perhaps TRBD1 (6 bases). CDR1 SEHNR and CDR2 FQNEAQ come from the germline V gene (reference sequence). This CDR3 spans 11 amino acids. V dropped 8 bases and J dropped 5 bases, with 9 bases sitting between them. The CDR3 nucleotides read TGTGCCAGCCACAGGGAGGAGACCCAGTACTTC. Its translation: CASHREETQYF.

The rearrangement uses TRBV7-9 and TRBJ1-2; 11 positions agree with TRBD1. This CDR3 spans 15 amino acids. Germline CDR1 SEHNR, CDR2 FQNEAQ (reference sequence). V lost 5 bases to trimming and J lost 8 bases; unmatched junction nucleotides: 10. The CDR3 region is CASSPRTGGVLGYTF. The CDR3 coding sequence is TGTGCCAGCAGCCCTCGGACAGGGGGCGTTCTCGGCTACACCTTC.

The chain links TRBV5-1 to TRBJ2-7; no clear D gene. CDR1 and CDR2 from the germline V gene are SGHRS and YFSETQ. CDR3 size: 14 residues. V was shortened by 7 bases and J by 6 bases, with 20 bases between the two germline ends. The CDR3 DNA follows: TGCGCCAGCTCAAAGCCGGGTCTTCCCCTCGAGCAGTACTTC. Residues: CASSKPGLPLEQYF.

The chain links TRBV5-1 to TRBJ2-2; 7 positions match TRBD1. The V gene end was trimmed by 4 bases and the J gene end by 0 bases; junction bases not matched to a gene: 6. The CDR3 extends over 16 amino acids. CDR1 SGHRS and CDR2 YFSETQ come from the germline V gene. In nucleotides, the CDR3 is TGCGCCAGCAGCGTACAGGGGCCCCCGAACACCGGGGAGCTGTTTTTT. Protein product: CASSVQGPPNTGELFF.

This clone was counted once. V is TRBV30 and J is TRBJ2-3, with D perhaps matching TRBD2 (6 bases). CDR1 is GTSNPN and CDR2 is SVGIG in the germline V gene (reference sequence). The CDR3 sequence is 15 residues long. With 1 base removed from V and 8 bases from J, the gap between germline ends came to 19 bases. This chain's CDR3 is CAWSAFSGSGRTQYF. The CDR3 nucleotides read TGTGCCTGGAGTGCCTTTTCAGGTAGCGGTCGTACGCAGTATTTT.

This chain connects TRBV7-8 to TRBJ1-5; 7 nucleotides match TRBD1. The CDR3 extends over 14 amino acids. Germline V CDR1 and CDR2: SGHVS, FQNEAQ. The trim removed 5 bases at V and 3 bases at J, leaving 4 bases unmatched. The CDR3 region is CASSLGQFNQPQHF. CDR3 DNA: TGTGCCAGCAGCCTGGGACAGTTCAATCAGCCCCAGCATTTT.

Comment on this clone: The identical CDR3 is also encoded by other nucleotide sequences in the sample. The rearrangement joins TRBV5-1 to TRBJ1-1; 8 bases fit TRBD1. Trimming took 4 bases from V and 3 from J; bases not matched to a gene: 8. Per the germline V gene, CDR1 is SGHRS and CDR2 is YFSETQ. There are 15 residues in the CDR3. CDR3 residues: CASSISGTGYTEAFF. Here the CDR3 DNA reads TGCGCCAGCAGCATCTCCGGGACAGGATACACTGAAGCTTTCTTT.

The chain couples TRBV5-6 to TRBJ2-7, with 7 bases aligning to TRBD1. This CDR3 comprises 15 residues. CDR1 and CDR2 (germline): SGHDT, YYEEEE. The V segment lost 3 bases and the J segment 1 base; nucleotides outside the gene matches: 7. The DNA of the CDR3 is TGTGCCAGCAGCTGGCTTAGGGACAGTTCCTACGAGCAGTACTTC. Translation gives CASSWLRDSSYEQYF.

The CDR3 nucleotides read TGTGCCAGCAGCCAATCGCGTCGGGAGACCCAGTACTTC. Translation: CASSQSRRETQYF. The rearrangement uses TRBV16 and TRBJ2-5; D unresolved. The V and J ends lost 0 bases and 5 bases respectively, with 7 bases between them. In germline, CDR1 is KGHSY, CDR2 FQNENV. CDR3 length equals 13 residues.

The J gene is TRBJ1-2, the V gene TRBV19; 8 nucleotides align to TRBD1. The germline gives CDR1 LNHDA, CDR2 SQIVND (reference sequence). Germline trimming cut 5 bases from V and 3 bases from J; bases unmatched to any gene: 5. The CDR3 covers 14 residues. DNA of the CDR3: TGTGCCAGTAGTCGCCCAGGGGGCGACTATGGCTACACCTTC. Translated: CASSRPGGDYGYTF.

This clone occurred once. J is TRBJ2-1 and V is TRBV28, with TRBD2 identical over 12 bases. There are 15 residues in the CDR3. The J segment lost 4 bases and the V segment lost 6 bases, leaving 4 bases of the junction unmatched. CDR1 and CDR2 from the germline V gene are MDHEN and SYDVKM. CDR3: CASSETSGGYNEQFF. In DNA, the CDR3 is TGTGCCAGCAGCGAGACTAGCGGGGGATACAATGAGCAGTTCTTC.

The genes are TRBV5-1 and TRBJ2-7; TRBD1 agrees at 10 bases. Germline CDR1 SGHRS, CDR2 YFSETQ. Germline trimming cut 1 base from V and 5 bases from J; bases unmatched to any gene: 9. This CDR3 contains 16 residues. CDR3 residues: CASSLWGTGVSHEQYF. The CDR3 DNA reads TGCGCCAGCAGCTTGTGGGGGACAGGGGTTTCCCACGAGCAGTACTTC.

Remarks on this clone: Within the sample, other DNA sequences also encode this same CDR3. The chain joins TRBV30 to TRBJ1-6; the D gene is possibly TRBD1 (5 bases). This CDR3 has 14 residues. V dropped 4 bases and J dropped 8 bases, with 15 bases sitting between them. Looked up from germline, CDR1 is GTSNPN and CDR2 is SVGIG (reference sequence). This chain's CDR3 is CAWNGGISYSPLHF. The CDR3 DNA follows: TGTGCCTGGAACGGGGGGATTTCTTATTCACCCCTCCACTTT.

The chain links TRBV6-1 to TRBJ2-1; 11 nucleotides match TRBD1. Per the germline V gene, CDR1 is MNHNS and CDR2 is SASEGT. The CDR3 contains 15 residues. Trimming removed 6 bases from V and 6 bases from J; junction bases left unmatched: 7. The CDR3 protein is CASREPGQGGNEQFF. CDR3 bases: TGTGCCAGCAGGGAACCGGGACAGGGGGGCAATGAGCAGTTCTTC.

This clone was seen more than once but under ten times. V usage is TRBV23-1 and J usage is TRBJ2-3, with 9 bases lining up with TRBD1. TRBV23-1 is given ORF status, its function remaining uncertain. The CDR3 is made up of 16 amino acids. The J segment lost 0 bases and the V segment lost 10 bases, leaving 11 bases of the junction unmatched. CDR3 DNA: TGCGCCATCTCTCAACCGGGACAGGGAAGCACAGATACGCAGTATTTT. Translated, it gives CAISQPGQGSTDTQYF.

The rearrangement links TRBV28 to TRBJ2-7; TRBD1 agrees at 7 bases. Trimming at V came to 3 bases and at J to 2 bases, leaving 10 bases not matched to a gene. There are 16 residues in the CDR3. Germline V gene data show CDR1 as MDHEN and CDR2 as SYDVKM. The CDR3 DNA reads as TGTGCCAGCAGTTTCATCGGACAGGTGGGGACCTACGAGCAGTACTTC. Its translation: CASSFIGQVGTYEQYF.

This chain uses TRBV7-9 with TRBJ1-2; 7 bases are shared with TRBD1. The junction had 12 bases not matched to a gene; V was cut back by 5 bases and J by 3 bases. The CDR3 runs 16 residues. CDR1 and CDR2 from the germline V gene are SEHNR and FQNEAQ (reference sequence). Written as DNA, the CDR3 is TGTGCCAGCAGCGCCCGAAGAGACAGGGTTTACTATGGCTACACCTTC. Its translation: CASSARRDRVYYGYTF.

V and J are TRBV19 and TRBJ2-5; 15 bases are a match to TRBD2. This CDR3 is built from 19 residues. Trimming took 5 bases from V and 2 from J; bases not matched to a gene: 12. Per germline, CDR1 LNHDA and CDR2 SQIVND (reference sequence). The CDR3: CASSDPGTSGGPGQETQYF. For the CDR3, the DNA is TGTGCCAGTAGTGATCCGGGGACTAGCGGGGGGCCGGGGCAAGAGACCCAGTACTTC.

This clone was seen a handful of times. V and J are TRBV19 and TRBJ2-3, with D possibly being TRBD1 (5 bases). The germline CDR1 and CDR2 sequences are LNHDA and SQIVND (reference sequence). With 5 bases removed from V and 2 bases from J, the gap between germline ends came to 11 bases. The CDR3 runs to 14 residues. CDR3 sequence: CASSVNRNTDTQYF. CDR3 in DNA: TGTGCCAGTAGTGTAAACAGGAACACAGATACGCAGTATTTT.

CDR3 residues: CASSLRGNNEKLFF. The CDR3 DNA follows: TGTGCCAGCAGCCTCAGGGGAAATAATGAAAAACTGTTTTTT. The gene calls are TRBV7-6 and TRBJ1-4, with a weak D call TRBD1 (6 bases). This CDR3 has 14 residues. V shed 5 bases and J shed 4 bases, with 11 bases lying between them. The germline gives CDR1 SGHVS, CDR2 FNYEAQ.

V usage is TRBV19 and J usage is TRBJ1-2; 7 nucleotides align to TRBD1. The CDR3 is 15 residues long. Germline V gene sequence: CDR1 LNHDA, CDR2 SQIVND (reference sequence). Trimming took 4 bases from V and 5 from J; bases not matched to a gene: 10. This chain's CDR3 is CASSNQRQGGYGYTF. The CDR3 nucleotides read TGTGCCAGTAGTAATCAGAGACAGGGAGGTTATGGCTACACCTTC.

The rearrangement joins TRBV6-4 to TRBJ2-3, with D possibly being TRBD1 (5 bases). Trimming took 5 bases from V and 5 from J, leaving 11 bases between them. The CDR3 consists of 13 residues. Germline V gene lookup returns CDR1 MRHNA and CDR2 SNTAGT. CDR3 protein: CASSQGWGDTQYF. In DNA form, the CDR3 reads TGTGCCAGCAGTCAGGGATGGGGAGATACGCAGTATTTT.

This rearrangement joins TRBV7-8 to TRBJ1-6; unclear D gene. The CDR3 contains 14 residues. V was shortened by 1 base and J by 5 bases, with 6 bases between the two germline ends. Germline-derived CDR1 and CDR2 are SGHVS and FQNEAQ. The CDR3: CASSLVSNNSPLHF. The CDR3 nucleotides read TGTGCCAGCAGCTTAGTATCTAATAATTCACCCCTCCACTTT.